One sample yielded the 29 T cell receptor beta chains listed below, sequenced in a study of blood T cell repertoires in COVID-19. Measured with immunoSEQ multiplex PCR; TCRdb has only the in-frame clones, and not every one. The profile shows 35,000 to 45,000 clones, around 81% of them singletons. Sequencing was performed on peripheral blood. The receptors stem from a human donor in a cohort sampled during active COVID-19.

For the CDR3, the DNA is TGTGCCTGGAGTGCGGGAGGCACAGATACGCAGTATTTT. Translating it yields CAWSAGGTDTQYF. The chain couples TRBV30 to TRBJ2-3, with a tentative D call TRBD2 (6 bases). Germline V gives CDR1 GTSNPN, CDR2 SVGIG (reference sequence). This CDR3 has 13 residues. The V end was cut by 1 base, the J end by 1 base, with 6 bases between.

V is TRBV6-2 or TRBV6-3 and J is TRBJ1-6; D gene ambiguous. Trimming shortened V by 6 bases and J by 10 bases, and 19 bases separated the two germline ends. The CDR3 spans 15 residues. Germline V gene sequence: CDR1 MNHEY, CDR2 SVGEGT. This CDR3 is CASSPVAEGGSPLHF. CDR3 sequence (DNA): TGTGCCAGCAGCCCCGTCGCCGAGGGCGGGTCACCCCTCCACTTT.

The V and J genes are TRBV11-3 and TRBJ1-6, with D maybe TRBD1 (5 bases). The germline CDR1 and CDR2 sequences are SGHNT and YENEEA. The V end lost 0 bases, the J end lost 14 bases, and 11 bases lay between the germline ends. The CDR3 length is 13 residues. The CDR3 bases are TGTGCCAGCAGCTTAGATCTGGTAGGGGCCCTCCACTTT. Protein product: CASSLDLVGALHF. Drawing the rest from reference TRBV11-3 and TRBJ1-6, the complete variable domain is EAGVVQSPRYKIIEKKQPVAFWCNPISGHNTLYWYLQNLGQGPELLIRYENEEAVDDSQLPKDRFSAERLKGVDSTLKIQPAELGDSAVYLCASSLDLVGALHFGNGTRLTVT.

The chain couples TRBV20-1 to TRBJ1-5, with D possibly matching TRBD1 (6 bases). Trimming shortened V by 3 bases and J by 4 bases, and 19 bases separated the two germline ends. CDR3 length equals 16 residues. In germline, CDR1 is DFQATT, CDR2 SNEGSKA (reference sequence). CDR3 DNA: TGCAGTGCTAGTTTTTCGGGGGGCTCGGTAAATCAGCCCCAGCATTTT. It codes for CSASFSGGSVNQPQHF.

This rearrangement joins TRBV4-3 to TRBJ1-2; unclear D gene. The germline V and J ends were trimmed by 1 base and 5 bases, with 14 bases remaining between them. Germline CDR1 reads LGHNA; CDR2 reads YSLEER. CDR3 length equals 15 residues. CDR3 nucleotides: TGCGCCAGCAGCCAAGTTGAGGCCAGAGGGTATGGCTACACCTTC. Translating gives CASSQVEARGYGYTF.

This chain connects TRBV27 to TRBJ2-7, with a possible D match to TRBD1 (6 bases). Germline V CDR1 and CDR2: MNHEY, SMNVEV (reference sequence). The V gene lost 4 bases and the J gene lost 3 bases, with 13 bases spanning the gap. The CDR3 is 14 residues long. This CDR3 is CASSSPTGFYEQYF. In DNA form, the CDR3 reads TGTGCCAGCAGTTCCCCGACAGGATTCTACGAGCAGTACTTC.

The V call is TRBV11-2, the J call TRBJ1-1, with 7 bases identical to TRBD1. CDR1 and CDR2 (germline): SGHAT, FQNNGV. J lost 4 bases, V lost 5 bases, and 7 bases had no gene match. The CDR3 totals 14 residues. The CDR3 DNA follows: TGTGCCAGCAGCCAACAGGGGTCCAGCACTGAAGCTTTCTTT. It translates to CASSQQGSSTEAFF.

Notes on this clone: Compared with germline, one end of the junction differs, possibly owing to a read error. The rearrangement uses TRBV7-7 and TRBJ2-1; possible D gene TRBD1, 6 bases. The CDR3 has 15 amino acids. Germline values: CDR1 SSHAT, CDR2 FNYEAQ (reference sequence). CDR3 region: CASSPGHDVLDEQFF. CDR3 nucleotide sequence: TGTGCTAGCAGCCCGGGACACGACGTACTGGATGAGCAGTTCTTC.

This chain connects TRBV19 to TRBJ2-4; TRBD1 agrees at 11 bases. The germline CDR1 and CDR2 sequences are LNHDA and SQIVND (reference sequence). This CDR3 is built from 17 residues. V shed 0 bases, J shed 2 bases, and the junction held 3 bases outside the gene matches. Here the CDR3 DNA reads TGTGCCAGTAGTATAGAAGGACAGGGGGCCTCCAAAAACATTCAGTACTTC. Translating gives CASSIEGQGASKNIQYF.

The chain is built from TRBV11-2 and TRBJ1-1; 9 bases are shared with TRBD1. Germline assignment: CDR1 SGHAT and CDR2 FQNNGV. The CDR3 is made up of 16 amino acids. The junction had 16 bases not matched to a gene; V was cut back by 6 bases and J by 8 bases. The CDR3 DNA reads as TGTGCCAGCAGGCGTAATCCGGGACAGGGAAAGCCAGAAGCTTTCTTT. This encodes CASRRNPGQGKPEAFF.

V gene TRBV20-1 combines with J gene TRBJ1-2, with 7 bases lining up with TRBD1. Trimming removed 3 bases from V and 5 bases from J; junction bases left unmatched: 3. Per germline, CDR1 DFQATT and CDR2 SNEGSKA (reference sequence). The CDR3 is 12 residues long. For the CDR3, the DNA is TGCAGTGCTAGTATCAGGGGGTATGGCTACACCTTC. Residues: CSASIRGYGYTF.

The V gene is TRBV7-9, the J gene TRBJ1-3, with D perhaps matching TRBD1 (6 bases). This CDR3 spans 15 amino acids. V was shortened by 6 bases and J by 4 bases, with 16 bases between the two germline ends. Germline CDR1 is SEHNR and CDR2 is FQNEAQ (reference sequence). The DNA for the CDR3 is TGTGCCAGCAGTTCCATGGGACATACGGGAAACACCATATATTTT. Encoded protein: CASSSMGHTGNTIYF.

The chain combines TRBV5-1 with TRBJ1-1; TRBD1 is a possible D gene (6 bases). The CDR3 spans 13 residues. Trimming shortened V by 4 bases and J by 4 bases, and 11 bases separated the two germline ends. Per germline, CDR1 SGHRS and CDR2 YFSETQ. CDR3 sequence (DNA): TGCGCCAGCAGCCCTAGAGGGGGCACTGAAGCTTTCTTT. It codes for CASSPRGGTEAFF.

This clone was detected only once. This chain links TRBV28 with TRBJ1-5; possible D gene TRBD1, 6 bases. The CDR3 spans 13 residues. V was cut by 8 bases and J by 3 bases, with 11 bases left in between. The V gene's germline CDR1 is MDHEN and CDR2 SYDVKM. CDR3 region: CASRAGANQPQHF. The CDR3 DNA sequence: TGTGCCAGCCGGGCAGGGGCCAATCAGCCCCAGCATTTT.

This clone was detected only a few times. V is TRBV2 and J is TRBJ1-6; no clear D. V was pared by 4 bases and J by 0 bases, with 10 bases between. Germline V gene data show CDR1 as SNHLY and CDR2 as FYNNEI. CDR3 size: 16 residues. The CDR3 sequence: CASSADSSSYNSPLHF. The CDR3 region has the DNA TGTGCCAGCAGTGCGGACTCGAGCTCCTATAATTCACCCCTCCACTTT.

CDR3 sequence (DNA): TGCGCCAGCAGCCAAACTCGGAACACTGAAGCTTTCTTT. Protein product: CASSQTRNTEAFF. This rearrangement joins TRBV4-3 to TRBJ1-1; D is uncertain. Trimming left V 2 bases short and J 1 base short, with 5 bases between. Germline values: CDR1 LGHNA, CDR2 YSLEER. The CDR3 covers 13 residues.

This clone came up a few times. One end of the junction fails to match germline, which may point to a read error. This sequence joins TRBV7-7 and TRBJ2-2, with D uncertain. CDR1 SSHAT and CDR2 FNYEAQ come from the germline V gene (reference sequence). CDR3 size: 13 residues. The CDR3 loop reads CASSLRVSGELFF. For the CDR3, the DNA is TGTGCTAGCAGCTTACGGGTGTCCGGGGAGCTGTTTTTT.

V is TRBV27 and J is TRBJ1-2, with TRBD1 matching 8 bases. V trimming: 4 bases; J trimming: 4 bases; junction bases outside the gene matches: 5. CDR1 MNHEY and CDR2 SMNVEV come from the germline V gene (reference sequence). The CDR3 has 14 amino acids. The CDR3 DNA follows: TGTGCCAGCAGTTCTCCGGGACAGGCCTATGGCTACACCTTC. The encoded protein is CASSSPGQAYGYTF.

This clone showed up just a few times. The rearrangement joins TRBV7-9 to TRBJ1-6; D not resolved. The germline gives CDR1 SEHNR, CDR2 FQNEAQ (reference sequence). V lost 3 bases to trimming and J lost 7 bases, with 7 bases between them. The CDR3 is 13 amino acids. The CDR3, as DNA: TGTGCCAGCAGCTTGGAGAAAAATTCACCCCTCCACTTT. Protein: CASSLEKNSPLHF.

In its sample, this clone was seen a few times. The rearrangement uses TRBV15 and TRBJ2-3, with 7 nucleotides matching TRBD1. The V gene's germline CDR1 is LNHNV and CDR2 YYDKDF (reference sequence). There are 14 residues in the CDR3. Trimming removed 4 bases from V and 5 bases from J; junction bases left unmatched: 6. The CDR3 here is CATSNYRGIDTQYF. CDR3 sequence (DNA): TGTGCCACCAGCAACTACAGGGGAATAGATACGCAGTATTTT.

The chain joins TRBV5-1 to TRBJ2-7, with D perhaps TRBD1 (6 bases). From germline, CDR1 is SGHRS and CDR2 YFSETQ. The CDR3 length is 14 residues. The V and J ends lost 5 bases and 0 bases respectively, with 12 bases between them. The CDR3 loop reads CASRPQGSSYEQYF. The CDR3 region has the DNA TGCGCCAGCAGGCCACAGGGTAGCTCCTACGAGCAGTACTTC.

The chain has TRBV4-1 and TRBJ1-5; D remains ambiguous. The CDR3 is made up of 15 amino acids. Trimming shortened V by 4 bases and J by 1 base, and 11 bases separated the two germline ends. The germline V gene encodes CDR1 MGHRA and CDR2 YSYEKL. CDR3 in DNA: TGCGCCAGCAGCCGAGTACTCGGGAGCAATCAGCCCCAGCATTTT. It codes for CASSRVLGSNQPQHF.

This chain joins TRBV19 and TRBJ2-2; the D gene is possibly TRBD2 (6 bases). Deletions cut 7 bases from V and 0 bases from J, with 12 bases between. Germline V gene sequence: CDR1 LNHDA, CDR2 SQIVND (reference sequence). This CDR3 is built from 15 residues. For the CDR3, the DNA is TGTGCCAGTAAACTAGCCCTAACGAACACCGGGGAGCTGTTTTTT. It codes for CASKLALTNTGELFF.

The chain is built from TRBV3-1 (or the pseudogene TRBV3-2) and TRBJ2-1, with 11 bases fitting TRBD2. CDR1 and CDR2 from the germline V gene are LGHDT and YNNKEL (reference sequence). V gave up 2 bases and J gave up 9 bases; unmatched junction bases: 9. There are 16 residues in the CDR3. CDR3 protein: CASSQTPSGGSSEQFF. CDR3 nucleotides: TGTGCCAGCAGCCAAACCCCTAGCGGGGGGTCCAGTGAGCAGTTCTTC.

The CDR3 reads CASSQEDREADTQYF. CDR3 nucleotides: TGCGCCAGCAGCCAAGAGGACAGGGAGGCAGATACGCAGTATTTT. The V and J genes are TRBV4-1 and TRBJ2-3; 8 bases match TRBD1. The V and J ends lost 0 bases and 4 bases, in that order; junction bases with no gene match: 3. Germline V gene lookup returns CDR1 MGHRA and CDR2 YSYEKL. The CDR3 length is 15 residues.

About this clone: At one end the junction does not follow the germline gene, possibly because of a read error. The chain's CDR3 is CASRGQNQETQYF. The CDR3 DNA follows: TGTGCCAGCAGGGGACAGAACCAAGAAACCCAGTACTTC. The chain carries TRBV2 and TRBJ2-5; 7 bases match TRBD1. CDR3 size: 13 residues. Germline V gives CDR1 SNHLY, CDR2 FYNNEI.

The chain has TRBV18 and TRBJ2-3, with D perhaps TRBD1 (6 bases). CDR1 and CDR2 (germline): KGHSH, LQKENI. The CDR3 loop spans 13 amino acids. Trimming removed 2 bases from V and 6 bases from J, with 9 bases in between. DNA of the CDR3: TGTGCCAGCTCACCAGAAGGGGGTGATACGCAGTATTTT. This gives the protein CASSPEGGDTQYF.

The V call is TRBV3-1 (or the pseudogene TRBV3-2), the J call TRBJ1-3, with a tentative D call TRBD1 (6 bases). The germline V and J ends were trimmed by 1 base and 0 bases, with 16 bases remaining between them. Germline V CDR1 and CDR2: LGHDT, YNNKEL (reference sequence). There are 18 residues in the CDR3. The CDR3 nucleotides read TGTGCCAGCAGCCAAGTAACTGCGACAGGAACCTCTGGAAACACCATATATTTT. Protein product: CASSQVTATGTSGNTIYF.

The CDR3 DNA reads as TGTGCCAGCAGTTTACCCCGGGGTCACACTGAAGCTTTCTTT. It encodes CASSLPRGHTEAFF. The chain carries TRBV28 and TRBJ1-1, with D hard to call. This CDR3 comprises 14 residues. V lost 2 bases to trimming and J lost 3 bases, with 10 bases between them. The germline CDR1 and CDR2 sequences are MDHEN and SYDVKM.